The clone carrying this T cell receptor (beta chain) turned up a few times. Its antigen is currently unknown. This entry belongs to a study of response to subunit inactivated influenza vaccine. This CDR3 is built from 16 residues. The V end lost 1 base, the J end lost 1 base, and 12 bases lay between the germline ends. TCRdb processed the RT-PCR reads anew with MiXCR; each CDR3 protein has one entry. The sample lists 600,000 to 850,000 distinct CDR3 sequences; 13% to 15% were seen once. Study-wide results and limits: New T cells are recruited in small numbers by each seasonal influenza vaccination, according to the authors' suggestion.

The chain has TRBV12-3 or TRBV12-4 and TRBJ2-3; possible D gene TRBD1, 5 bases. The sequence was obtained from a man in his forties or fifties who received an inactivated influenza vaccine. This sample comprised PBMCs from blood, obtained around 14 days before vaccination. CDR3 sequence reads: CASSLGPGLGTDTQYF. CDR3 bases: TGTGCCAGCAGTTTAGGCCCAGGGTTGGGCACAGATACGCAGTATTTT.